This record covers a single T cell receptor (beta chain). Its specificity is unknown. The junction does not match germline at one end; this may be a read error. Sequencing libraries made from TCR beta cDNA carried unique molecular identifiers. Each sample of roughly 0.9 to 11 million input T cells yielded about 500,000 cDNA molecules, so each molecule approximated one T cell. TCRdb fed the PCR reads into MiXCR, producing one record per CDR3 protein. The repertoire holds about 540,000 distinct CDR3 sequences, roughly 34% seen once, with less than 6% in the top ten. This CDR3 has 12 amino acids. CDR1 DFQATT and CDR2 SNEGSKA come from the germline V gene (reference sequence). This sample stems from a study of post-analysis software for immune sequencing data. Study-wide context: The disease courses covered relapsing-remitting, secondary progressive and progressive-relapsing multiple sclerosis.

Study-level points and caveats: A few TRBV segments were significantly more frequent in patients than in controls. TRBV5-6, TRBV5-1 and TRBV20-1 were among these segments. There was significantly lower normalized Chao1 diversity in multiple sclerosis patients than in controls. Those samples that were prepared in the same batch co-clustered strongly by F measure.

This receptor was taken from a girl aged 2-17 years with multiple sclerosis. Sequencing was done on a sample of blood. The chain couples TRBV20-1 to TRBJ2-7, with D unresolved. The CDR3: CSAVPKADERYF. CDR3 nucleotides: TGCAGTGCGGTACCGAAAGCCGACGAGCGGTACTTC.